Below are 24 T cell receptor beta chains sequenced from a single sample in a study of cytomegalovirus exposure and HLA in healthy donors. Primers included in the PCR were 60 Vbeta and 13 Jbeta primers. Profiled with immunoSEQ multiplex PCR; TCRdb holds only in-frame clones, not every one. The table shows roughly 250,000 clones, with about four fifths occurring only once. What was sequenced was PBMCs. Receptor source: a woman aged 40 to 50 in good health and CMV-seropositive.

The chain is built from TRBV5-6 and TRBJ2-7; 7 bases line up with TRBD2. The CDR3 consists of 13 residues. The germline CDR1 and CDR2 sequences are SGHDT and YYEEEE. Trimming at V came to 4 bases and at J to 3 bases, leaving 4 bases not matched to a gene. DNA for the CDR3: TGTGCCAGCAGCAGGGGAGGGATCTACGAGCAGTACTTC. Translated, it gives CASSRGGIYEQYF.

The V gene is TRBV2, the J gene TRBJ1-4, with 7 bases matching TRBD1. The CDR3 has 17 residues. The V segment lost 2 bases and the J segment 2 bases; nucleotides outside the gene matches: 8. CDR1 and CDR2 from the germline V gene are SNHLY and FYNNEI. The CDR3 DNA reads as TGTGCCAGCAGTGAAAGGAGAGGGGGCCAGACTAATGAAAAACTGTTTTTT. This encodes CASSERRGGQTNEKLFF.

The chain employs TRBV13 and TRBJ2-1; 11 bases align to TRBD2. The germline gives CDR1 PRHDT, CDR2 FYEKMQ (reference sequence). This CDR3 is built from 15 residues. V lost 4 bases and J lost 8; bases outside the gene matches: 7. CDR3 sequence: CASSSGLAGTDEQFF. In nucleotides, the CDR3 is TGTGCCAGCAGCTCCGGACTAGCGGGTACCGATGAGCAGTTCTTC.

About this clone: One junction end disagrees with the germline gene, perhaps due to a read error. The V and J genes are TRBV28 and TRBJ2-3; 8 bases map to TRBD1. The CDR3 contains 16 residues. Germline CDR1 MDHEN, CDR2 SYDVKM. The CDR3 bases are TGTGCCAGCAGTTCCCACACAGGGGGGAGCACCGATACGCAGTATTTT. Protein sequence: CASSSHTGGSTDTQYF.

V and J are TRBV20-1 and TRBJ1-4; D is unresolved. V lost 2 bases and J lost 8, with 6 bases in between. The CDR3 contains 11 residues. CDR1 is DFQATT and CDR2 is SNEGSKA in the germline V gene (reference sequence). CDR3: CSARSLEKLFF. DNA of the CDR3: TGCAGTGCTAGAAGCCTGGAAAAACTGTTTTTT.

The chain uses TRBV7-8 and TRBJ2-4; 7 nucleotides agree with TRBD2. V shed 5 bases and J 0 bases; nucleotides not matched to a gene: 7. Germline V gene lookup returns CDR1 SGHVS and CDR2 FQNEAQ. The CDR3 has 16 residues. The CDR3 here is CASSARLAVAKNIQYF. The CDR3 nucleotides read TGTGCCAGCAGCGCCCGTCTAGCGGTAGCCAAAAACATTCAGTACTTC.

The rearrangement uses TRBV7-6 and TRBJ2-5; D might be TRBD2 (5 bases). The J call may be wrong; the DNA end is better matched by TRBJ2-7. Germline lookup yields CDR1 SGHVS and CDR2 FNYEAQ. The CDR3 sequence is 17 residues long. CDR3 in DNA: TGTGCCAGCAGCTTAGCCGCTTGGGAGTCGTCCACCTACGAGCAGTACTTC. This sequence encodes CASSLAAWESSTYEQYF.

This clone was recorded a few times. This sequence joins TRBV9 and TRBJ1-1, with 10 bases matching TRBD1. The length of the CDR3 is 15 residues. Per the germline V gene, CDR1 is SGDLS and CDR2 is YYNGEE. With V trimmed by 3 bases and J by 5 bases, 7 bases remained unmatched. CDR3 sequence: CASSGQGAVGTEAFF. The CDR3 DNA reads TGTGCCAGCAGCGGACAGGGGGCGGTTGGGACTGAAGCTTTCTTT. The full variable domain, completed using reference TRBV9 and TRBJ1-1, is DSGVTQTPKHLITATGQRVTLRCSPRSGDLSVYWYQQSLDQGLQFLIQYYNGEERAKGNILERFSAQQFPDLHSELNLSSLELGDSALYFCASSGQGAVGTEAFFGQGTRLTVV.

The chain uses TRBV11-3 and TRBJ2-1; 10 bases align to TRBD2. V was pared by 5 bases and J by 8 bases, with 6 bases of the junction left unmatched. Germline loops: CDR1 SGHNT, CDR2 YENEEA. This CDR3 region has 14 residues. CDR3 sequence (DNA): TGTGCCAGCAGCCCCAGCGGGAGGGCCGATGAGCAGTTCTTC. Translation gives CASSPSGRADEQFF.

V is TRBV11-2 and J is TRBJ2-5, with 9 bases lining up with TRBD2. The CDR3 extends over 16 amino acids. After removal of 3 bases from V and 5 bases from J, the junction contained 10 bases not matched to a gene. The germline gives CDR1 SGHAT, CDR2 FQNNGV. In DNA form, the CDR3 reads TGTGCCAGCAGCTTTGGGTTAGCGGGAGTTACGGAGACCCAGTACTTC. Its translation: CASSFGLAGVTETQYF. The whole variable domain, filled in from reference TRBV11-2 and TRBJ2-5, reads EAGVAQSPRYKIIEKRQSVAFWCNPISGHATLYWYQQILGQGPKLLIQFQNNGVVDDSQLPKDRFSAERLKGVDSTLKIQPAKLEDSAVYLCASSFGLAGVTETQYFGPGTRLLVL.

The chain employs TRBV28 and TRBJ1-1; 8 positions match TRBD1. Unmatched junction bases numbered 6, after V lost 8 bases and J lost 1 base. CDR3 size: 14 residues. From germline, CDR1 is MDHEN and CDR2 SYDVKM. The CDR3 DNA reads TGTGCCAGCGGATTGGACAGGGCGAACACTGAAGCTTTCTTT. Translated: CASGLDRANTEAFF.

V usage is TRBV5-1 and J usage is TRBJ2-1; no clear D gene. This CDR3 region has 15 residues. Germline assignment: CDR1 SGHRS and CDR2 YFSETQ. V lost 2 bases and J 0 bases, leaving 9 bases between the germline ends. The CDR3 DNA sequence: TGCGCCAGCAGCTTTGTGCTAAGCTCCTACAATGAGCAGTTCTTC. It specifies CASSFVLSSYNEQFF.

The chain is built from TRBV9 and TRBJ1-3; possibly TRBD1 for D (6 bases). CDR1 and CDR2 from the germline V gene are SGDLS and YYNGEE. CDR3 length equals 15 residues. Between the trimmed V and J ends, which lost 0 bases and 7 bases, there was a span of 14 bases. The CDR3 is CASSVAETGGNTIYF. The CDR3 coding sequence is TGTGCCAGCAGCGTAGCGGAGACAGGTGGGAACACCATATATTTT.

The rearrangement links TRBV4-3 to TRBJ2-4; the match to TRBD1 covers 7 bases. Germline lookup yields CDR1 LGHNA and CDR2 YSLEER. With 0 bases clipped from V and 7 bases from J, the junction kept 9 bases outside the gene matches. CDR3 length: 16 residues. CDR3 loop: CASSQDWGQGVNIQYF. The CDR3 DNA follows: TGCGCCAGCAGCCAAGATTGGGGGCAGGGGGTCAACATTCAGTACTTC.

This chain uses TRBV30 with TRBJ2-2; 7 nucleotides agree with TRBD1. Germline CDR1 reads GTSNPN; CDR2 reads SVGIG (reference sequence). The CDR3 totals 15 residues. The trim removed 0 bases at V and 6 bases at J, leaving 7 bases unmatched. CDR3 residues: CAWSVTGQLAGELFF. The CDR3 nucleotides read TGTGCCTGGAGTGTTACGGGACAGCTTGCCGGGGAGCTGTTTTTT.

The gene calls are TRBV2 and TRBJ2-1, with 10 bases fitting TRBD2. Germline V gene lookup returns CDR1 SNHLY and CDR2 FYNNEI. V was clipped by 8 bases and J by 0 bases; unmatched bases: 4. The CDR3 length is 15 residues. In DNA, the CDR3 is TGTGCCAGCGTTGAGCGGGAGGGCTCCTACAATGAGCAGTTCTTC. Encoded protein: CASVEREGSYNEQFF.

The chain couples TRBV9 to TRBJ2-1; tentatively, D is TRBD2 (6 bases). In germline, CDR1 is SGDLS, CDR2 YYNGEE. The CDR3 has 15 amino acids. V was pared by 1 base and J by 1 base, with 9 bases between. CDR3 DNA sequence: TGTGCCAGCAGCGTACGGGAGCCATCCTACAATGAGCAGTTCTTC. Translated, it gives CASSVREPSYNEQFF.

The rearrangement joins TRBV18 to TRBJ2-3, with no clear D. Germline lookup yields CDR1 KGHSH and CDR2 LQKENI. The CDR3 extends over 13 amino acids. Trimming removed 6 bases at V and 2 bases at J, with 9 bases between. The CDR3 loop reads CASSVQPTDTQYF. In nucleotides, the CDR3 is TGTGCCAGCTCGGTACAGCCCACAGATACGCAGTATTTT.

This clone was detected once. The CDR3 region is CASSSDRASGAFF. In nucleotides, the CDR3 is TGCGCCAGCAGCTCGGACAGGGCTTCGGGCGCTTTCTTT. This rearrangement joins TRBV5-1 to TRBJ1-1; 8 bases agree with TRBD1. The CDR3 is made up of 13 amino acids. Germline V gene data show CDR1 as SGHRS and CDR2 as YFSETQ. Trimming removed 3 bases from V and 11 bases from J; junction bases left unmatched: 9.

The chain employs TRBV29-1 and TRBJ2-3; the match to TRBD2 covers 9 bases. The germline CDR1 and CDR2 sequences are SQVTM and ANQGSEA. The CDR3 sequence is 15 residues long. V lost 2 bases to trimming and J lost 2 bases; unmatched junction nucleotides: 5. The CDR3 here is CSVESREGITDTQYF. The CDR3 DNA is TGCAGCGTTGAATCGCGGGAGGGGATCACAGATACGCAGTATTTT.

The CDR3 region has the DNA TGTGCCAGCAGCCCGTTCACAGGTACCGGGACTGAAGCTTTCTTT. It translates to CASSPFTGTGTEAFF. The genes are TRBV7-9 and TRBJ1-1, with a weak D call TRBD1 (5 bases). The CDR3 extends over 15 amino acids. The V end lost 5 bases, the J end lost 5 bases, and 18 bases lay between the germline ends. The germline CDR1 and CDR2 sequences are SEHNR and FQNEAQ (reference sequence).

Concerning this clone: A junction end diverges from the germline sequence, so it may reflect a read error. The chain couples TRBV7-9 to TRBJ2-6; no reliable D call. The length of the CDR3 is 14 residues. Germline values: CDR1 SEHNR, CDR2 FQNEAQ (reference sequence). The CDR3 nucleotides are TGTTCCAGCATTCCAAATTCCGGGGCCAACGTCCTGACTTTC. Residues: CSSIPNSGANVLTF.

This clone was observed a single time. The chain is built from TRBV28 and TRBJ1-5; no firm D call. The CDR3 loop spans 15 amino acids. Germline CDR1 is MDHEN and CDR2 is SYDVKM. V was pared by 7 bases and J by 3 bases, with 16 bases between. The DNA of the CDR3 is TGTGCCAGCACCAAGGACTCTATAGTCAATCAGCCCCAGCATTTT. This sequence encodes CASTKDSIVNQPQHF.

V usage is TRBV28 and J usage is TRBJ2-1; possible D gene TRBD2, 6 bases. The CDR3 loop spans 15 amino acids. V was trimmed by 4 bases and J by 8 bases, leaving 18 bases between them. CDR1 and CDR2 (germline): MDHEN, SYDVKM. The CDR3 DNA reads TGTGCCAGCAGTTATTACGGGAGAGCTTTGGATGAGCAGTTCTTC. Residues: CASSYYGRALDEQFF.